One sample yielded the 2 T cell receptor beta chains listed below, sequenced in a study of long-term antiretroviral therapy in people with HIV. Investigators performed immunoSEQ version v3.0 at survey level. The assay was immunoSEQ multiplex PCR, and TCRdb's table has in-frame clones only and misses some. The repertoire holds under 20,000 clones, with around nine tenths as singletons. The source material was unsorted PBMCs, sampled 0.5 years after starting antiretroviral therapy. These receptors originate from a middle-aged man with HIV.

This chain joins TRBV2 and TRBJ2-7; 9 nucleotides match TRBD1. CDR3 length: 15 amino acids. V lost 6 bases and J lost 1; bases outside the gene matches: 7. Looked up from germline, CDR1 is SNHLY and CDR2 is FYNNEI. The CDR3 coding sequence is TGTGCCAGCAGCTTCGGACAGGGGAAATCCTACGAGCAGTACTTC. Protein product: CASSFGQGKSYEQYF.

The chain combines TRBV28 with TRBJ2-7; possibly TRBD1 for D (6 bases). The CDR3 loop spans 14 amino acids. The germline V gene encodes CDR1 MDHEN and CDR2 SYDVKM. V lost 5 bases, J lost 3 bases, and 14 bases lay in between. This CDR3 reads CASSTPGTIYEQYF. The CDR3, as DNA: TGTGCCAGCAGTACCCCCGGGACAATCTACGAGCAGTACTTC.